This T cell receptor (beta chain) was identified in a study of T-cell reconstitution after alpha-beta-depleted transplantation in children. The study's findings and limits: T-cell numbers and diversity, one year after transplant, stemmed largely from T cells that were newly produced. After transplant, high TCRbeta diversity at day 60 in some patients arose from surviving recipient T cells and thymic progenitors. By about two months after transplant, alpha-beta T cells reportedly arose from several hundred graft clones that had expanded.

In germline, CDR1 is SGHTA, CDR2 FQGNSA. CDR3 length equals 14 residues. The V and J ends lost 3 bases and 12 bases, in that order; junction bases with no gene match: 10. With regard to this clonotype: Its target is not known.

Construction of the TCRbeta library involved unique molecular identifiers. From the PCR reads, TCRdb called clonotypes with MiXCR, one entry per CDR3 protein. Found here are about 440,000 distinct CDR3 sequences, approximately 42% of them singletons; the top ten hold approximately 30%. This material consisted of PBMCs, taken before TCRalphabeta/CD19-depleted stem cell transplant. The V and J genes are TRBV7-2 and TRBJ2-7, with TRBD2 matching over 11 bases. The sequence was obtained from a girl aged 2-9 years with aplastic anemia, due to receive a stem cell transplant. The CDR3 sequence: CASSLQLAGAHLYF. In DNA form, the CDR3 reads TGTGCCAGCAGCTTGCAACTAGCGGGGGCCCATTTGTACTTC.